The present T cell receptor beta chain was sequenced within a study of cytomegalovirus exposure and HLA in healthy donors. The assay was immunoSEQ multiplex PCR, and TCRdb's table has in-frame clones only and misses some. The sample holds over 100,000 clones, around nine tenths seen once. V was pared by 4 bases and J by 9 bases, with 10 bases of the junction left unmatched. Germline V gene sequence: CDR1 SGDLS, CDR2 YYNGEE. The CDR3 totals 15 residues. The clonotype originates from a man aged 25-45 years in good health and CMV-seronegative. This rearrangement joins TRBV9 to TRBJ1-6; 7 bases align to TRBD1. Material: PBMCs. CDR3 amino acids: CASSIDRQGGSPLHF. The CDR3 coding sequence is TGTGCCAGCAGCATCGACAGACAGGGAGGTTCACCCCTCCACTTT.